This TCR beta chain was sequenced for a study of T cell repertoires in cytomegalovirus infection. For the study at large: Through public TCR beta signatures, both CMV infection and matching HLA type were indicated.

This clonotype has just a few counts. The antigen is not known. The V end was cut by 2 bases, the J end by 1 base, with 14 bases between. The CDR3 is 16 amino acids. CDR1 and CDR2 (germline): SQVTM, ANQGSEA. TCRdb re-called the reads with MiXCR, one entry per CDR3 protein. The profile shows a few hundred thousand distinct CDR3 sequences, about 23% of them singletons. Findings and caveats of the study: In two of eight donors, the top clonotype was HLA-C-restricted CMV-specific.

This chain connects TRBV29-1 to TRBJ2-2; D is possibly TRBD1 or TRBD2 (5 bases each). Material for sequencing was CD8+ T cells from PBMCs. The sequence was collected from a human donor in good health (CMV status not recorded). Some clones in this sample may be carry-over from other donors' samples. The CDR3 sequence: CSVEWWDGLNTGELFF. In nucleotides, the CDR3 is TGCAGCGTTGAATGGTGGGACGGCCTGAACACCGGGGAGCTGTTTTTT.